Each of the 5 T cell receptor beta chains below was sequenced from the same sample in a study of glioma-infiltrating T cells (dated by TCRdb to 2015 to 2016). Sequencing was performed on an Illumina MiSeq. TCR alpha and beta CDR3 regions were amplified with the iRepertoire nested amplicon-rescue multiplex PCR (arm-PCR) platform from RNA. TCRdb ran its own pipeline on the public reads, namely fastp trimming at Q25 and MiXCR clone calling, and kept in-frame beta chains. Each CDR3 protein gets just one entry, which takes the most common genes and DNA from the rows behind it. The sample yields 90,000 to 110,000 distinct CDR3 sequences; approximately 26% were counted once. The ten largest clones take up around a third of the sample. Specimen: glioma tissue, nonneoplastic brain tissue, or PBMCs (not recorded which). These receptors all stem from a human donor with low-grade glioma or glioblastoma, undergoing nonglioma brain surgery, or in good health (not recorded which).

With respect to this clonotype: One end of the junction does not line up with germline, which may come from a read error. The chain joins TRBV5-1 to TRBJ2-5; D is tentatively TRBD1 or TRBD2 (6 bases each). Germline values: CDR1 SGHRS, CDR2 YFSETQ. The CDR3 has 15 amino acids. The CDR3 protein is CASSGGRDSQEIQYF. The DNA for the CDR3 is TGCGCCAGCAGCGGGGGGCGGGACTCACAAGAGATCCAGTACTTC.

This clonotype was observed at least ten times. This sequence joins TRBV11-2 and TRBJ2-3, with TRBD2 matching over 12 bases. V was pared by 8 bases and J by 4 bases, with 7 bases of the junction left unmatched. The germline V gene has CDR1 SGHAT and CDR2 FQNNGV. This CDR3 is 15 amino acids long. The CDR3 DNA reads TGTGCCAGCGGCCCTAGCGGGGGGGGGGCAGATACGCAGTATTTT. It encodes CASGPSGGGADTQYF.

This clonotype was detected many times. This rearrangement joins TRBV6-1 to TRBJ2-7, with D uncertain. The CDR3 runs 12 residues. Trimming took off 5 bases at V and 2 bases at J, with 7 bases between the two ends. Germline V gene lookup returns CDR1 MNHNS and CDR2 SASEGT. The CDR3 protein is CASSYGTYEQYF. The DNA of the CDR3 is TGTGCCAGCAGTTATGGAACCTACGAGCAGTACTTC.

This clonotype was observed a few times. This may stem from a read error, because a much larger clone lies one nucleotide away. The gene calls are TRBV20-1 and TRBJ2-7; D gene uncertain. V lost 6 bases to trimming and J lost 0 bases, with 18 bases between them. This CDR3 is 15 amino acids long. The germline gives CDR1 DFQATT, CDR2 SNEGSKA (reference sequence). The CDR3 DNA reads as TGCAGTGCCCCCAGCCGAGACGGTACCTCCTACGAGCAGTACTTC. This sequence encodes CSAPSRDGTSYEQYF.

The rearrangement links TRBV20-1 to TRBJ2-1, with a weak D call TRBD2 (5 bases). The germline gives CDR1 DFQATT, CDR2 SNEGSKA (reference sequence). This CDR3 has 12 residues. Trimming removed 6 bases at V and 3 bases at J, with 9 bases between. CDR3 sequence reads: CSASGYYNEQFF. CDR3 sequence (DNA): TGCAGTGCAAGCGGATACTACAATGAGCAGTTCTTC.